This is a list of T cell receptor beta chains from one sample in a study of CD8+CD57+ T cells in acquired aplastic anemia. TCRdb used MiXCR to reprocess the reads, holding one entry per CDR3 protein. The profile shows about 250,000 distinct CDR3 sequences, around 46% of them singletons. Specimen: sorted CD4+, CD8+, or CD8+CD57+ T cells (not recorded which) from PBMCs. These receptors were collected from a human donor with aplastic anemia. The CDR3 runs from the conserved cysteine through the conserved F or W. A D gene is named only where the DNA matches it firmly. Size tells how often a clone was seen (once, few, many) or the class of an expanded clone, and some rows leave it out.

CDR3 DNA: TGTGCCTGGGCCGACAATTATGGCTACACCTTC
CDR3 protein: CAWADNYGYTF
V gene: TRBV30
D gene: -
clone size: many
J gene: TRBJ1-2

CDR3 DNA: TGTGCCAGCAGCGTAAGGGGGGATGAGCAGTTCTTC
CDR3 protein: CASSVRGDEQFF
V gene: TRBV9
D gene: -
clone size: many
J gene: TRBJ2-1

CDR3 DNA: TGCGCCAGCAGTGAGAGGTGGGGCGGACCCAATTCACCCCTCCACTTT
CDR3 protein: CASSERWGGPNSPLHF
V gene: TRBV10-2
D gene: -
clone size: -
J gene: TRBJ1-6

CDR3 DNA: TGTGCCAGCAGCCCACAGGGGAAAGCTAACTATGGCTACACCTTC
CDR3 protein: CASSPQGKANYGYTF
V gene: TRBV9
D gene: TRBD1
clone size: many
J gene: TRBJ1-2

CDR3 DNA: TGTGCCAGCCCCACACTAGGGCTTACCCCGGTCTTC
CDR3 protein: CASPTLGLTPVF
V gene: TRBV11-3
D gene: -
clone size: -
J gene: TRBJ2-1

CDR3 DNA: TGTGCCAGCAGTGATACGACAGGGGAATATTCACCCCTCCACTTT
CDR3 protein: CASSDTTGEYSPLHF
V gene: TRBV25-1
D gene: TRBD1
clone size: -
J gene: TRBJ1-6

CDR3 DNA: TGTGCCAGCAGCTCGACAGGGGAGTTGGTTACTGGAGCTTTCTTT
CDR3 protein: CASSSTGELVTGAFF
V gene: TRBV13
D gene: TRBD1
clone size: -
J gene: TRBJ1-1

CDR3 DNA: TGTGCCAGCAGCCATCGACAGGGGGCAGGGGAGCAGTACTTC
CDR3 protein: CASSHRQGAGEQYF
V gene: TRBV14
D gene: TRBD1
clone size: many
J gene: TRBJ2-7

CDR3 DNA: TGTGCCAGCAGTGACAGGGCCGACTCCTACAATGAGCAGTTCTTC
CDR3 protein: CASSDRADSYNEQFF
V gene: TRBV6-4
D gene: -
clone size: few
J gene: TRBJ2-1

CDR3 DNA: TGTGCCAGCCGGGACAAGCCTAACTATGGCTACACCTTC
CDR3 protein: CASRDKPNYGYTF
V gene: TRBV9
D gene: -
clone size: many
J gene: TRBJ1-2

CDR3 DNA: TGTGCCAGCAGTTTCCCTGGCAGGGCCATCTATGGCTACACCTTC
CDR3 protein: CASSFPGRAIYGYTF
V gene: TRBV6-5
D gene: -
clone size: -
J gene: TRBJ1-2

CDR3 DNA: TGTGCCACCAGCAGAGGAGCAGGGAACAATGAGCAGTTCTTC
CDR3 protein: CATSRGAGNNEQFF
V gene: TRBV15
D gene: -
clone size: many
J gene: TRBJ2-1

CDR3 DNA: TGTGCCAGCAGTGCGGCAGGCGCCCTAACGTCGAACACTGAAGCTTTCTTT
CDR3 protein: CASSAAGALTSNTEAFF
V gene: TRBV25-1
D gene: -
clone size: -
J gene: TRBJ1-1

CDR3 DNA: TGTGCCAGCAGTGAAAAACAGGCAACCGGGGAGCTGTTTTTT
CDR3 protein: CASSEKQATGELFF
V gene: TRBV6-4
D gene: -
clone size: many
J gene: TRBJ2-2

CDR3 DNA: TGTGCCATAGGGGGGGAAGCTGGCTATGGCTACACCTTC
CDR3 protein: CAIGGEAGYGYTF
V gene: TRBV10-3
D gene: -
clone size: -
J gene: TRBJ1-2

CDR3 DNA: TGCGCCAGCGGCCGGGACTATGAGCTTCGTAGCGAGCAGTTCTTC
CDR3 protein: CASGRDYELRSEQFF
V gene: TRBV10-2
D gene: TRBD2
clone size: -
J gene: TRBJ2-1

CDR3 DNA: TGTGCCAGCAGTAGCGGGGGGGCCAAAGATACGCAGTATTTT
CDR3 protein: CASSSGGAKDTQYF
V gene: TRBV6-5
D gene: TRBD2
clone size: many
J gene: TRBJ2-3

CDR3 DNA: TGTGCCAGCAGCGTCCCTGAATACACCGGGGAGCTGTTTTTT
CDR3 protein: CASSVPEYTGELFF
V gene: TRBV9
D gene: -
clone size: many
J gene: TRBJ2-2

CDR3 DNA: TGCAGCGTTGTACGTCCTAGCGGGGGGCCCCCGGATACGCAGTATTTT
CDR3 protein: CSVVRPSGGPPDTQYF
V gene: TRBV29-1
D gene: TRBD2
clone size: -
J gene: TRBJ2-3

CDR3 DNA: TGTGCCAGTAGTGCCCCCTTAGGTGTTCAGTACTTC
CDR3 protein: CASSAPLGVQYF
V gene: TRBV19
D gene: -
clone size: -
J gene: TRBJ2-4

CDR3 DNA: TGCAGTGCTAGAGCGAAGGGGCAGGGGGCGGGCGGGGAGCTGTTTTTT
CDR3 protein: CSARAKGQGAGGELFF
V gene: TRBV20-1
D gene: TRBD1
clone size: many
J gene: TRBJ2-2

CDR3 DNA: TGTGCCAGCAGCTTCTCTGACACTGAAGCTTTCTTT
CDR3 protein: CASSFSDTEAFF
V gene: TRBV13
D gene: -
clone size: many
J gene: TRBJ1-1

CDR3 DNA: TGTGCCATCAGTGGAAGTAGACTAGCGGGGGGGGGCAGCACAGATACGCAGTATTTT
CDR3 protein: CAISGSRLAGGGSTDTQYF
V gene: TRBV10-3
D gene: TRBD2
clone size: -
J gene: TRBJ2-3

CDR3 DNA: TGTGCCAGCAGGCCCGGGACAGGGGACACTGAAGCTTTCTTT
CDR3 protein: CASRPGTGDTEAFF
V gene: TRBV6-6
D gene: TRBD1
clone size: few
J gene: TRBJ1-1

CDR3 DNA: TGCGCCAGCGCCATGACTGGGGCCAGCAATCAGCCCCAGCATTTT
CDR3 protein: CASAMTGASNQPQHF
V gene: TRBV5-1
D gene: -
clone size: -
J gene: TRBJ1-5